This T cell receptor (beta chain) originates from a study of shared clonotypes between healthy human individuals. Study context: Per-donor plates numbered three CD4 naive, three CD4 memory, two CD8 naive and one CD8 memory. General study findings and limits: The sampled material consisted only of blood, and tissue repertoires are likely to differ.

On this clone: Its antigen is unidentified.

Per the germline V gene, CDR1 is LNHDA and CDR2 is SQIVND (reference sequence). CDR3 length: 11 amino acids. V was pared by 4 bases and J by 6 bases, with 7 bases between. Some clones are missing from TCRdb's copy, which holds only in-frame ones; the method was immunoSEQ multiplex PCR. In the table there are fewer than 3 million clones, roughly 92% of which are singletons. Material: naive CD4+ T cells from PBMCs. Subset denoted: CD45RA+ positively selected. This clonotype originated in a man aged 18-30 years in good health. Some clones in this sample may be carry-over from other donors' samples. This chain links TRBV19 with TRBJ2-7; D not certain. In nucleotides, the CDR3 is TGTGCCAGTAGTACCTCAGTCGAGCAGTACTTC. Translated, it gives CASSTSVEQYF.